This TCR beta chain was recovered during a study of regulatory T cells in long-lasting Graves disease. Findings of the study overall: Accuracy was perhaps lowered by the small sample size.

Time point indicated: newly diagnosed GD, antithyroid drugs for less than 3 months. Following extraction of RNA from PBMCs, that RNA was used to make the TCR library. This CDR3 is built from 16 residues. The J segment lost 2 bases and the V segment lost 2 bases, leaving 6 bases of the junction unmatched. In germline, CDR1 is SGHAT, CDR2 FQNNGV. This clonotype was recorded at least ten times. Its antigen is undetermined. Sequencing libraries for TCR beta were prepared with iRepertoire HTBI primers and Arm-PCR of CDR3 regions. Each CDR3 protein is one row after TCRdb ran MiXCR on the multiplex PCR reads. Found here are approximately 400,000 distinct CDR3 sequences, about 15% of them singletons; the top ten hold over 15%. These same records also appear under a second study, on T cells in Graves' hyperthyroidism and ophthalmopathy. That report adds: In simple terms, a model built on 13 V-J features told ophthalmopathy apart from stable hyperthyroidism.

V and J are TRBV11-2 and TRBJ2-3, with TRBD2 matching over 8 bases. This receptor was taken from a woman in her thirties with Graves disease. The sample here was peripheral blood mononuclear cells (PBMCs), taken at new diagnosis, from a patient treated with antithyroid drugs. The CDR3 coding sequence is TGTGCCAGCAGCTTAAAGACGGGAGGGAACACAGATACGCAGTATTTT. It translates to CASSLKTGGNTDTQYF.